A selection of T cell receptor beta chains follows, all from one sample in a study of control samples from healthy donors and cancer patients. Sequencing used immunoSEQ multiplex PCR; TCRdb keeps in-frame clones, though not all of them. The table lists some 220,000 clones, 90% to 95% of them singletons. The specimen was blood. The receptors stem from a man aged 50 or older in good health. Both conserved end residues are part of each CDR3. Each record gives: J gene, D gene, V gene, clone size, CDR3 DNA, CDR3 protein. D genes are given only for firm matches. Where a row states a size, it is once, few, many or the class of an expanded clone; other rows omit it.

j_call: TRBJ1-6
d_call: .
v_call: TRBV5-5
clone_size: .
cdr3_nt: TGTGCCAGCAGCTTAGTACAGGTTAATTCACCCCTCCACTTT
cdr3_aa: CASSLVQVNSPLHF

j_call: TRBJ2-2
d_call: .
v_call: TRBV11-2
clone_size: once
cdr3_nt: TGTGCCAGCAGCTTAGACTCCAGGTGGCGAGGGGAGCTGTTTTTT
cdr3_aa: CASSLDSRWRGELFF

j_call: TRBJ1-1
d_call: .
v_call: TRBV7-9
clone_size: .
cdr3_nt: TGTGCCAGCAGCTTACTCGAGGGCTTCGGCACTGAAGCTTTCTTT
cdr3_aa: CASSLLEGFGTEAFF

j_call: TRBJ1-2
d_call: .
v_call: TRBV6-5
clone_size: .
cdr3_nt: TGTGCCAGCAAACGTGGACCCAATGATCACACCTTC
cdr3_aa: CASKRGPNDHTF

j_call: TRBJ2-2
d_call: .
v_call: TRBV5-1
clone_size: .
cdr3_nt: TGCGCCAGCAGCAACTGGGGCCTGAACACCGGGGAGCTGTTTTTT
cdr3_aa: CASSNWGLNTGELFF

j_call: TRBJ1-2
d_call: .
v_call: TRBV28
clone_size: .
cdr3_nt: TGTGCCAGCAGTTTGGGGAACTATGGCTACACCTTC
cdr3_aa: CASSLGNYGYTF

j_call: TRBJ2-3
d_call: .
v_call: TRBV7-2
clone_size: .
cdr3_nt: TGTGCCAGCAGCTTACCCTTATCGGGCACAGATACGCAGTATTTT
cdr3_aa: CASSLPLSGTDTQYF

j_call: TRBJ2-5
d_call: .
v_call: TRBV23-1
clone_size: .
cdr3_nt: TGCGCCAGCAGTCAATCCCCGGGACACCAACCGGAGGAGACCCAGTACTTC
cdr3_aa: CASSQSPGHQPEETQYF

j_call: TRBJ1-1
d_call: .
v_call: TRBV7-9
clone_size: .
cdr3_nt: TGTGCCAGCAGCCTAGGCCCGGGGCACACTGAAGCTTTCTTT
cdr3_aa: CASSLGPGHTEAFF

j_call: TRBJ2-1
d_call: TRBD1
v_call: TRBV6-2/TRBV6-3
clone_size: .
cdr3_nt: TGTGCCAGCAGCCGGACAGGGGGCGAAACCTACAATGAGCAGTTCTTC
cdr3_aa: CASSRTGGETYNEQFF

j_call: TRBJ2-2
d_call: .
v_call: TRBV21-1
clone_size: .
cdr3_nt: TGTGCCAGCAGCAACCCTGTTAAGGGAAACACCGGGGAGCTGTTTTTT
cdr3_aa: CASSNPVKGNTGELFF

j_call: TRBJ2-1
d_call: .
v_call: TRBV5-1
clone_size: .
cdr3_nt: TGCGCCAGCAGCTTGGCCGCGGGTGGTGAGCAGTTCTTC
cdr3_aa: CASSLAAGGEQFF

j_call: TRBJ2-3
d_call: TRBD2
v_call: TRBV5-4
clone_size: once
cdr3_nt: TGTGCCAGCACCCCCGGCGGGGGCGGGGGGGCCCAAGATACGCAGTATTTT
cdr3_aa: CASTPGGGGGAQDTQYF

j_call: TRBJ2-7
d_call: TRBD2
v_call: TRBV2
clone_size: .
cdr3_nt: TGTGCCTCGGCGGGGGGTATGTACGAGCAGTACTTC
cdr3_aa: CASAGGMYEQYF

j_call: TRBJ1-1
d_call: TRBD1
v_call: TRBV19
clone_size: .
cdr3_nt: TGTGCCAGTAGTCACCCCGGACAGGGGATGAACACTGAAGCTTTCTTT
cdr3_aa: CASSHPGQGMNTEAFF

j_call: TRBJ2-3
d_call: .
v_call: TRBV11-2
clone_size: .
cdr3_nt: TGTGCCAGCAGCTTAGATGGGAGGGGGAAAGATACGCAGTATTTT
cdr3_aa: CASSLDGRGKDTQYF

j_call: TRBJ1-1
d_call: .
v_call: TRBV29-1
clone_size: once
cdr3_nt: TGCAGCACTGCGCAGGGTATAAACACTGAAGCTTTCTTT
cdr3_aa: CSTAQGINTEAFF

j_call: TRBJ2-7
d_call: TRBD1
v_call: TRBV5-1
clone_size: .
cdr3_nt: TGCGCCAGCAGACATCCGGGACAGGGCTCCTACGAGCAGTACTTC
cdr3_aa: CASRHPGQGSYEQYF

j_call: TRBJ2-3
d_call: .
v_call: TRBV6-4
clone_size: .
cdr3_nt: TGTGCCAGCAGTGACCGACCTGGCACAGATACGCAGTATTTT
cdr3_aa: CASSDRPGTDTQYF

j_call: TRBJ1-2
d_call: .
v_call: TRBV6-5
clone_size: .
cdr3_nt: TGTGCCAGCAGTCCCACAATCATTCAGTATGGCTACACCTTC
cdr3_aa: CASSPTIIQYGYTF

j_call: TRBJ2-3
d_call: .
v_call: TRBV11-2
clone_size: once
cdr3_nt: TGTGCCAGCAGCTTAGAGGGGGGATCGGGTACAGATACGCAGTATTTT
cdr3_aa: CASSLEGGSGTDTQYF

j_call: TRBJ2-2
d_call: TRBD1
v_call: TRBV6-2/TRBV6-3
clone_size: .
cdr3_nt: TGTGCCAGCAGTCACCGGGACAGGGGTATAATCGGGGAGCTGTTTTTT
cdr3_aa: CASSHRDRGIIGELFF

j_call: TRBJ2-7
d_call: .
v_call: TRBV28
clone_size: .
cdr3_nt: TGTGCCAGCAGTCCAGGGTCGGTGCCCTACGAGCAGTACTTC
cdr3_aa: CASSPGSVPYEQYF

j_call: TRBJ1-1
d_call: .
v_call: TRBV28
clone_size: .
cdr3_nt: TGTGCCAGCAGTTTCGCCCTGGACGGGGACACTGAAGCTTTCTTT
cdr3_aa: CASSFALDGDTEAFF

j_call: TRBJ2-7
d_call: TRBD1
v_call: TRBV5-4
clone_size: .
cdr3_nt: TGTGCCAGCAGCCCTAGGACAGGGGGCGTCTACGAGCAGTACTTC
cdr3_aa: CASSPRTGGVYEQYF

j_call: TRBJ1-2
d_call: .
v_call: TRBV2
clone_size: .
cdr3_nt: TGTGCCAGCAGTGAACAGGGGAACGGCTACACCTTC
cdr3_aa: CASSEQGNGYTF

j_call: TRBJ1-5
d_call: .
v_call: TRBV7-2
clone_size: .
cdr3_nt: TGTGCCAGCAGCTTTTCTCGTCTCGGGGGTCAGCCCCAGCATTTT
cdr3_aa: CASSFSRLGGQPQHF

j_call: TRBJ1-2
d_call: .
v_call: TRBV6-6
clone_size: .
cdr3_nt: TGTGCCAGCAGTCTTACTAACTATGGCTACACCTTC
cdr3_aa: CASSLTNYGYTF

j_call: TRBJ2-7
d_call: .
v_call: TRBV4-3
clone_size: .
cdr3_nt: TGCGCCAGCAGCCAAGATCGAGGTTACGAGCAGTACTTC
cdr3_aa: CASSQDRGYEQYF

j_call: TRBJ1-6
d_call: .
v_call: TRBV10-2
clone_size: .
cdr3_nt: TGCGCCAGTTCGGGGGGGGAGGCGGTCCTCCACTTT
cdr3_aa: CASSGGEAVLHF

j_call: TRBJ2-5
d_call: .
v_call: TRBV28
clone_size: .
cdr3_nt: TGTGCCAGCAGTTTAATACCCATCCTTCGACTGCAAGAGACCCAGTACTTC
cdr3_aa: CASSLIPILRLQETQYF

j_call: TRBJ2-7
d_call: TRBD1
v_call: TRBV30
clone_size: .
cdr3_nt: TGTGCCTTACGGACAGGGGCCCATTCCTACGAGCAGTACTTC
cdr3_aa: CALRTGAHSYEQYF

j_call: TRBJ1-2
d_call: .
v_call: TRBV20-1
clone_size: .
cdr3_nt: TGCAGTGCTAGCAGACAGTATGGCTACACCTTC
cdr3_aa: CSASRQYGYTF

j_call: TRBJ1-1
d_call: TRBD1
v_call: TRBV5-1
clone_size: .
cdr3_nt: TGCGCCAGCAACGTGGACAGGGAGGACACTGAAGCTTTCTTT
cdr3_aa: CASNVDREDTEAFF

j_call: TRBJ1-2
d_call: TRBD1
v_call: TRBV29-1
clone_size: .
cdr3_nt: TGCAGCGCTGGACAGGGAGGCTATGGCTACACCTTC
cdr3_aa: CSAGQGGYGYTF

j_call: TRBJ1-2
d_call: .
v_call: TRBV20-1
clone_size: .
cdr3_nt: TGCAGTGCTAGTCCGTCTATGGGGGCTAGTGGCTACACCTTC
cdr3_aa: CSASPSMGASGYTF

j_call: TRBJ1-1
d_call: .
v_call: TRBV18
clone_size: .
cdr3_nt: TGTGCCAGCTCACCTTACACAGCGACGAACACTGAAGCTTTCTTT
cdr3_aa: CASSPYTATNTEAFF

j_call: TRBJ2-2
d_call: .
v_call: TRBV7-9
clone_size: .
cdr3_nt: TGTGCCAGCAGCCCCCGGACCGGTTCCACCGGGGAGCTGTTTTTT
cdr3_aa: CASSPRTGSTGELFF

j_call: TRBJ1-3
d_call: TRBD1
v_call: TRBV7-3
clone_size: .
cdr3_nt: TGTGCCAGCAGCTCGGGACAGGGGAAGCCTGGAAACACCATATATTTT
cdr3_aa: CASSSGQGKPGNTIYF

j_call: TRBJ2-1
d_call: TRBD2
v_call: TRBV10-1
clone_size: few
cdr3_nt: TGCGCCAGCGGGGACGGAGCGGGGGGGCATGAGCAGTTCTTC
cdr3_aa: CASGDGAGGHEQFF

j_call: TRBJ2-3
d_call: .
v_call: TRBV18
clone_size: .
cdr3_nt: TGTGCCAGCTCACCAAGACACCCGTTAGATACGCAGTATTTT
cdr3_aa: CASSPRHPLDTQYF

j_call: TRBJ1-3
d_call: .
v_call: TRBV7-2
clone_size: .
cdr3_nt: TGTGCCAGCAGCCGCATGGGACCTGGAAACACCATATATTTT
cdr3_aa: CASSRMGPGNTIYF

j_call: TRBJ1-1
d_call: .
v_call: TRBV5-1
clone_size: .
cdr3_nt: TGCGCCAGCAGCTTGTCAGGGAGGGACACTGAAGCTTTCTTT
cdr3_aa: CASSLSGRDTEAFF

j_call: TRBJ1-6
d_call: .
v_call: TRBV5-6
clone_size: .
cdr3_nt: TGTGCCAGCAGCTTGGGATCGGGAGCTTCACCCCTCCACTTT
cdr3_aa: CASSLGSGASPLHF

j_call: TRBJ1-2
d_call: .
v_call: TRBV11-2
clone_size: .
cdr3_nt: TGTGCCAGCAGCTTAGATCCATGGAAGAGTAACTATGGCTACACCTTC
cdr3_aa: CASSLDPWKSNYGYTF

j_call: TRBJ1-1
d_call: TRBD1
v_call: TRBV3-1/TRBV3-2
clone_size: .
cdr3_nt: TGTGCCAGCAGCCCCCGGACAGGGGGCGGCACTGAAGCTTTCTTT
cdr3_aa: CASSPRTGGGTEAFF

j_call: TRBJ1-1
d_call: .
v_call: TRBV5-1
clone_size: .
cdr3_nt: TGCGCCAGCAGCTTACAGGGTGGGTGGACTTCTTTT
cdr3_aa: CASSLQGGWTSF

j_call: TRBJ2-2
d_call: TRBD1
v_call: TRBV3-1/TRBV3-2
clone_size: .
cdr3_nt: TGTGCCAGCAGCCAGTCAGGGGGCGGCGGGGAGCTGTTTTTT
cdr3_aa: CASSQSGGGGELFF

j_call: TRBJ1-1
d_call: .
v_call: TRBV29-1
clone_size: .
cdr3_nt: TGCAGCGTTGCCTGGCGGTTGCAGGGCACTGAAGCTTTCTTT
cdr3_aa: CSVAWRLQGTEAFF

j_call: TRBJ2-7
d_call: .
v_call: TRBV7-8
clone_size: .
cdr3_nt: TGTGCCAGCAGCCCCCGGCTCCCGGGGAATGACTACGAGCAGTACTTC
cdr3_aa: CASSPRLPGNDYEQYF

j_call: TRBJ2-5
d_call: .
v_call: TRBV5-1
clone_size: .
cdr3_nt: TGCGCCAGCAGCACGGACAGTAGTGGGCAAGAGACCCAGTACTTC
cdr3_aa: CASSTDSSGQETQYF

j_call: TRBJ2-2
d_call: TRBD1
v_call: TRBV18
clone_size: .
cdr3_nt: TGTGCCAGCTCACAAGCAGGACAGGGAGACACCGGGGAGCTGTTTTTT
cdr3_aa: CASSQAGQGDTGELFF

j_call: TRBJ1-1
d_call: .
v_call: TRBV6-5
clone_size: .
cdr3_nt: TGTGCCAGCAGTTACCAAGGACAAACTGAAGCTTTCTTT
cdr3_aa: CASSYQGQTEAFF

j_call: TRBJ1-3
d_call: .
v_call: TRBV7-6
clone_size: .
cdr3_nt: TGTGCCAGCAGCTTAGGGGTTGGCTCTGGAAACACCATATATTTT
cdr3_aa: CASSLGVGSGNTIYF

j_call: TRBJ1-3
d_call: .
v_call: TRBV24-1
clone_size: .
cdr3_nt: TGTGCCACCAGTGACCCTCGCGGAAACACCATATATTTT
cdr3_aa: CATSDPRGNTIYF

j_call: TRBJ2-5
d_call: .
v_call: TRBV5-1
clone_size: .
cdr3_nt: TGCGCCAGCAGCGCCGGGAAGTCTGGTCCGACGAGTTTAGAGACCCAGTACTTC
cdr3_aa: CASSAGKSGPTSLETQYF

j_call: TRBJ2-1
d_call: TRBD2
v_call: TRBV19
clone_size: once
cdr3_nt: TGTGCCAGTAGTATCCAGCGGGGGGGCGTCTATGAGCAGTTCTTC
cdr3_aa: CASSIQRGGVYEQFF

j_call: TRBJ1-1
d_call: .
v_call: TRBV27
clone_size: .
cdr3_nt: TGTGCCAGCAGTCGTCCGGCGAGGGGCGGATTAAACACTGAAGCTTTCTTT
cdr3_aa: CASSRPARGGLNTEAFF

j_call: TRBJ1-2
d_call: TRBD1
v_call: TRBV29-1
clone_size: .
cdr3_nt: TGCAGCGTTGCAGGGGGTAATGGCTACACCTTC
cdr3_aa: CSVAGGNGYTF